Listed below are T cell receptor beta chains from one sample, sequenced in a study of cytomegalovirus exposure and HLA in healthy donors. Data came from immunoSEQ multiplex PCR; TCRdb stores just in-frame clones and leaves some out. Of about 250,000 clones in the sample, about 90% are singletons; the top ten hold around 12%. Sequencing was carried out using PBMCs. All receptors come from a man aged 18 to 30 in good health and CMV-seropositive. Each CDR3 is given with its conserved first and last residue. The D gene is left open where the match is weak. Not every row has a clone size; where given, it reads once, few, many or a size class.

V gene	D gene	clone size	J gene	CDR3 DNA	CDR3 protein
TRBV13	TRBD1	NA	TRBJ1-2	TGTGCCAGCAGCTCTCCGGGACAGGGCGCTTTCTTC	CASSSPGQGAFF
TRBV20-1	NA	NA	TRBJ2-2	TGCAGTGCGTCTCGAACCGGGGAGCTGTTTTTT	CSASRTGELFF
TRBV2	TRBD1	once	TRBJ2-7	TGTGCCAGCAGTGAATCTGGACAGGGGATAGAGCAGTACTTC	CASSESGQGIEQYF
TRBV5-1	NA	NA	TRBJ1-2	TGCGCCAGCAGCTTCGAGGGGCCCCCTAACTATGGCTACACCTTC	CASSFEGPPNYGYTF
TRBV13	NA	NA	TRBJ2-2	TGTGCCAGCAGCCCACGCCCCCAGCGGGTTGCGAACACCGGGGAGCTGTTTTTT	CASSPRPQRVANTGELFF
TRBV6-5	NA	NA	TRBJ2-7	TGTGCCAGCAGGCTCTTAGGGGGTTCCTACGAGCAGTACTTC	CASRLLGGSYEQYF
TRBV28	NA	NA	TRBJ1-2	TGTGCCAGCAGTTTAATGACAGCCCCTGGCTACACCTTC	CASSLMTAPGYTF
TRBV7-9	NA	NA	TRBJ2-5	TGTGCCAGCACTCCCGGGGGAGCGGGCTTCCACCAAGAGACCCAGTACTTC	CASTPGGAGFHQETQYF
TRBV6-5	NA	NA	TRBJ1-3	TGTGCCAGCAGTTACTCGATCTATACTGGAAACACCATATATTTT	CASSYSIYTGNTIYF
TRBV11-2	TRBD2	NA	TRBJ2-3	TGTGCCAGCAGCTACAATAGCGGGAGTACAGATACGCAGTATTTT	CASSYNSGSTDTQYF
TRBV6-6	NA	NA	TRBJ2-5	TGTGCCAGCAGACCCCCAGGGGCGGTGGGAGAGACCCAGTACTTC	CASRPPGAVGETQYF
TRBV5-1	NA	NA	TRBJ1-1	TGCGCCAGCAGCTTGTCTAACGCTGAAGCTTTCTTT	CASSLSNAEAFF
TRBV6-5	NA	NA	TRBJ2-7	TGTGCCAGCAGTTCCGCCTACGAGCAGTACTTC	CASSSAYEQYF
TRBV2	TRBD1	NA	TRBJ2-3	TGTGCCAGCAGTGAGAAAGGGACAGGGCAGTATTTT	CASSEKGTGQYF
TRBV18	NA	NA	TRBJ2-6	TGTGCCAGCTCACCGACGATCGCTCGGTCCTCTGGGGCCAACGTCCTGACTTTC	CASSPTIARSSGANVLTF
TRBV28	TRBD2	NA	TRBJ2-3	TGTGCCAGCAGTGGGACGGGAGGGGCAGATACGCAGTATTTT	CASSGTGGADTQYF
TRBV18	NA	NA	TRBJ1-5	TGTGCCAGCTCCGGGGGCCCTGCCGGGAATCAGCCCCAGCATTTT	CASSGGPAGNQPQHF
TRBV4-1	TRBD1	NA	TRBJ2-1	TGCGCCAGCAGCCAGAGGGAGACAGGGGTAAATGAGCAGTTCTTC	CASSQRETGVNEQFF
TRBV6-1	NA	few	TRBJ1-1	TGTGCCAGCAGTGTCTACACCGAGAACACTGAAGCTTTCTTT	CASSVYTENTEAFF
TRBV5-1	NA	NA	TRBJ2-7	TGCGCCAGCAGCTTGGCGGCGCAATCCTACGAGCAGTACTTC	CASSLAAQSYEQYF
TRBV11-2	TRBD2	NA	TRBJ2-5	TGTGCCAGCAGCTTAGAGCCCGGGAGGGCCCGAGAGACCCAGTACTTC	CASSLEPGRARETQYF
TRBV5-1	NA	NA	TRBJ2-5	TGCGCCAGCAGCGGGGGACTCCAAGAGACCCAGTACTTC	CASSGGLQETQYF
TRBV28	TRBD2	once	TRBJ2-7	TGTGCCAGCAGCACGGGAGGGCCTTACGAGCAGTACTTC	CASSTGGPYEQYF
TRBV2	NA	NA	TRBJ2-5	TGTGCCTCATCGGATAGTCAAGAGACCCAGTACTTC	CASSDSQETQYF
TRBV7-9	TRBD1	NA	TRBJ1-2	TGTGCCAGCACCGCACCCGGGACAGGGATCGGGGGCTACACCTTC	CASTAPGTGIGGYTF
TRBV12-2	NA	NA	TRBJ2-7	TGTGCAAGTCCCTCGTTGTTCTCACCGAGCTCCTACGAGCAGTACTTC	CASPSLFSPSSYEQYF